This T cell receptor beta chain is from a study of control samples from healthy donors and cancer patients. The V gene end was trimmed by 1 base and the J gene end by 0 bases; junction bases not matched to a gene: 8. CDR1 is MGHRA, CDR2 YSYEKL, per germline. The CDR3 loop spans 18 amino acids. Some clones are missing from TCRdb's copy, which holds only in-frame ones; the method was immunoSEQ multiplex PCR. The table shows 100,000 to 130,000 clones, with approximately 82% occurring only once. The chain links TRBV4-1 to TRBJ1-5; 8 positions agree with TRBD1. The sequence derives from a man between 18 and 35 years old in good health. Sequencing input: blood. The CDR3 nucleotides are TGCGCCAGCAGCCAAGGACAGGGGATTGGGGGTAGCAATCAGCCCCAGCATTTT. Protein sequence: CASSQGQGIGGSNQPQHF.